Sequencing of this TCR beta chain was carried out in a study of blood T cell repertoires in COVID-19. Study at large: T cells, B-cell-depleted T cells, or PBMCs supplied cDNA or gDNA.

Germline loops: CDR1 SGHTA, CDR2 FQGNSA. Between the trimmed V and J ends, which lost 4 bases and 9 bases, there was a span of 16 bases. The CDR3 loop spans 13 amino acids. As originally analysed: Scientists estimated how many nucleated cells there were by amplifying reference gene primers. Data came from immunoSEQ multiplex PCR; TCRdb stores just in-frame clones and leaves some out. V and J calls plus clone size are reproduced from that table; the DNA served to infer D and trimming. In the table there are 250,000 to 350,000 clones, roughly 90% of which are singletons. Sequenced input: peripheral blood. The chain couples TRBV7-2 to TRBJ2-7, with D perhaps matching TRBD2 (7 bases). This receptor was identified in a man younger than 35 who had recovered from COVID-19. The CDR3 reads CASSSRGASGQYF. CDR3 nucleotide sequence: TGTGCCAGCAGCTCCCGGGGGGCTTCTGGGCAGTACTTC.